Below are 10 T cell receptor beta chains sequenced from a single sample in a study of blood T cells in healthy people across ages. Then a second PCR, running about 7 to 11 cycles, was carried out with a sample-barcoded 5' primer and a J-beta primer mix. MiXCR, applied by TCRdb to the 5' RACE reads, yields one record per CDR3 protein. The sample contains over 950,000 distinct CDR3 sequences, roughly 51% of which appear only once. The specimen was blood. All receptors derive from a woman aged 60 to 75 in good health.

This chain uses TRBV10-3 with TRBJ2-7; weak D call: TRBD2 (6 bases). The V end lost 0 bases, the J end lost 7 bases, and 16 bases lay between the germline ends. Looked up from germline, CDR1 is ENHRY and CDR2 is SYGVKD. The CDR3 is made up of 15 amino acids. In nucleotides, the CDR3 is TGTGCCATCAGTGAGTCGGGGGGAGCGAGGGGTGAGCAGTACTTC. Protein product: CAISESGGARGEQYF.

This chain uses TRBV20-1 with TRBJ2-5, with 7 bases that match TRBD2. The J call may be mistaken, given a closer DNA end match to TRBJ2-7. CDR1 DFQATT and CDR2 SNEGSKA come from the germline V gene (reference sequence). This CDR3 region has 14 residues. The CDR3 spells CSATHAGASDEQYF. The CDR3 DNA reads as TGCAGTGCTACCCATGCGGGAGCGTCCGACGAGCAGTACTTC.

This clonotype has at least ten counts. The CDR3 is CAISDGVDLTGTQYF. CDR3 DNA sequence: TGTGCCATCAGTGACGGAGTGGACCTTACGGGTACGCAGTATTTT. This sequence joins TRBV10-3 and TRBJ2-3; D gene ambiguous. This CDR3 comprises 15 residues. From germline, CDR1 is ENHRY and CDR2 SYGVKD. Trimming took off 3 bases at V and 8 bases at J, with 18 bases between the two ends.

This clonotype turned up a few times. This rearrangement joins TRBV20-1 to TRBJ2-5; 16 positions match TRBD2. This CDR3 region has 17 residues. Per the germline V gene, CDR1 is DFQATT and CDR2 is SNEGSKA (reference sequence). V lost 3 bases and J lost 5; bases outside the gene matches: 9. The CDR3 sequence: CSASSGTSGRAWETQYF. CDR3 DNA: TGCAGTGCTAGCTCCGGGACTAGCGGGAGGGCCTGGGAGACCCAGTACTTC.

The gene calls are TRBV14 and TRBJ1-1, with a weak D call TRBD1 (6 bases). The V gene lost 5 bases and the J gene lost 1 base, with 14 bases spanning the gap. The CDR3 has 15 amino acids. Germline V CDR1 and CDR2: SGHDN, FVKESK. The CDR3 here is CASSARDKANTEAFF. The CDR3, as DNA: TGTGCCAGCAGCGCTCGGGACAAAGCGAACACTGAAGCTTTCTTT.

Of note for this clonotype: The junction does not match germline at one end; this may be a read error. The chain couples TRBV30 to TRBJ2-4; TRBD1 is a possible D gene (6 bases). The CDR3 runs to 13 residues. Germline V CDR1 and CDR2: GTSNPN, SVGIG (reference sequence). The CDR3 sequence: CAWSKIPGDIKYF. Written as DNA, the CDR3 is TGTGCCTGGAGTAAGATCCCTGGGGACATTAAGTACTTC.

The rearrangement joins TRBV20-1 to TRBJ2-3; 12 bases fit TRBD2. The J segment lost 10 bases and the V segment lost 4 bases, leaving 24 bases of the junction unmatched. The germline V gene encodes CDR1 DFQATT and CDR2 SNEGSKA (reference sequence). This CDR3 has 19 amino acids. In DNA form, the CDR3 reads TGCAGTGCTACCTTACAGGGGACGAGAGCCACTAGCGGGAGGAATGCGCAGTATTTT. The encoded protein is CSATLQGTRATSGRNAQYF.

This clonotype was seen only once. The genes are TRBV24-1 and TRBJ2-3; perhaps TRBD2 as D (5 bases). Trimming cost V 4 bases and J 4 bases, with 20 bases left between them. The V gene's germline CDR1 is KGHDR and CDR2 SFDVKD. This CDR3 region has 17 residues. The CDR3 bases are TGTGCCACCAGTGACCCATCCCCGGGGTCCGGGGCAGATACGCAGTATTTT. As protein: CATSDPSPGSGADTQYF.

As concerns this clonotype: A junction boundary mismatches the germline segment, possibly from a read error. The CDR3 coding sequence is TGCGCCTGTATCCACTCGGGACTAGCGGGAGCAATGTACTTC. It encodes CACIHSGLAGAMYF. The rearrangement uses TRBV30 and TRBJ2-7; the match to TRBD2 covers 14 bases. The CDR3 length is 14 residues. The V gene's germline CDR1 is GTSNPN and CDR2 SVGIG (reference sequence).

This clonotype was picked up one time. Sequence at one end of the junction differs from germline and may be a read error. The chain recombines TRBV18 with TRBJ2-3, with D possibly TRBD2 on 6 matching bases. The germline V gene has CDR1 KGHSH and CDR2 LQKENI. The CDR3 has 15 residues. Here the CDR3 reads CASPPTRGGADTQYF. The DNA for the CDR3 is TGTGCCAGCCCACCCACTAGGGGAGGCGCAGATACGCAGTATTTT.